This T cell receptor beta chain stems from a study of cytomegalovirus exposure and HLA in healthy donors. Study conclusions and caveats: Within a later analysis, the majority of CMV-associated TCR beta chains appeared HLA-restricted. Previously analyzed data showed that most TCR beta V segments were productive at a frequency of about 90% or about 30%.

On this clone itself: The target antigen is unknown.

CDR1 is SGHRS and CDR2 is YFSETQ in the germline V gene. Trimming took 0 bases from V and 5 from J, leaving 10 bases between them. The CDR3 spans 14 residues. PCR primers comprised 60 Vbeta and 13 Jbeta primers. Profiled with immunoSEQ multiplex PCR; TCRdb holds only in-frame clones, not every one. The sample yields just under 70,000 clones, over 75% seen once. This sequence originates from a human donor in good health. The V call is TRBV5-1, the J call TRBJ2-3; D perhaps matches TRBD1 (5 bases). The sequenced material came from PBMCs. In DNA form, the CDR3 reads TGCGCCAGCAGCTTGGCCAGGGCGCAAGATACGCAGTATTTT. Its protein product is CASSLARAQDTQYF.